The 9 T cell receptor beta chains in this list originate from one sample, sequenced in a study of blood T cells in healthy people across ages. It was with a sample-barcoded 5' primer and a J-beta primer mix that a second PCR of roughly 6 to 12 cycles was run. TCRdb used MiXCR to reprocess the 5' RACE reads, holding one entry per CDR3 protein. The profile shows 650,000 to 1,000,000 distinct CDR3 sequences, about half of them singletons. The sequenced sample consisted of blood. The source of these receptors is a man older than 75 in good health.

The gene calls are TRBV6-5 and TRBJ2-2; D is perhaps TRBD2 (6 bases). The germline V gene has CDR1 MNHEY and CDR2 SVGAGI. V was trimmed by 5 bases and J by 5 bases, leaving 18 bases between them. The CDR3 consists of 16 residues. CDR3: CASSHDVTRGTGELFF. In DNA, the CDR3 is TGTGCCAGCAGTCACGACGTGACTAGAGGGACCGGGGAGCTGTTTTTT.

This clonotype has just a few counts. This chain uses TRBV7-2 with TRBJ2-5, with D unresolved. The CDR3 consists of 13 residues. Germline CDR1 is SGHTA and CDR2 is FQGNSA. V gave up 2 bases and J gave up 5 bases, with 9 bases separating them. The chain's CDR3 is CASSLSIWETQYF. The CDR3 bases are TGTGCCAGCAGCTTATCGATTTGGGAGACCCAGTACTTC.

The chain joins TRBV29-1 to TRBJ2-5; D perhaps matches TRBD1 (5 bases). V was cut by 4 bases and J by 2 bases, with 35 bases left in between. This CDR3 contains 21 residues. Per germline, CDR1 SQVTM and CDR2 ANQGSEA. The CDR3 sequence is CSVGMAGSSVLSRKKQETQYF. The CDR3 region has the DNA TGCAGCGTTGGAATGGCAGGGTCGTCTGTATTGTCAAGAAAAAAACAAGAGACCCAGTACTTC.

The CDR3 region is CASSVGREGYEQYF. CDR3 coding DNA: TGTGCCAGCAGCGTGGGCAGGGAAGGCTACGAGCAGTACTTC. The chain combines TRBV27 with TRBJ2-7; weak D call: TRBD1 (5 bases). Germline assignment: CDR1 MNHEY and CDR2 SMNVEV (reference sequence). Deletions cut 6 bases from V and 3 bases from J, with 15 bases between. This CDR3 spans 14 amino acids.

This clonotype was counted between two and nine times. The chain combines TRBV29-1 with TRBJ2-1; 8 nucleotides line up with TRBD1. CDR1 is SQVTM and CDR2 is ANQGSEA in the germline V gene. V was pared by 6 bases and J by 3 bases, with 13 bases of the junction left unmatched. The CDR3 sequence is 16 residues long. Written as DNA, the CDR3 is TGCAGCGTGGAGTGGAGGAGGGACAGGAACTACAATGAGCAGTTCTTC. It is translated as CSVEWRRDRNYNEQFF.

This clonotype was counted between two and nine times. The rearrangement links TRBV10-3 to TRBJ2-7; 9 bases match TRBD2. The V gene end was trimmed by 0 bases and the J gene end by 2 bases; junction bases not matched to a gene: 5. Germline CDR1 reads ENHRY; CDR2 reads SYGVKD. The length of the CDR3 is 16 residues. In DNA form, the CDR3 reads TGTGCCATCAGTGAGTCGCGGCTAGCGGGAACCTACGAGCAGTACTTC. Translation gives CAISESRLAGTYEQYF.

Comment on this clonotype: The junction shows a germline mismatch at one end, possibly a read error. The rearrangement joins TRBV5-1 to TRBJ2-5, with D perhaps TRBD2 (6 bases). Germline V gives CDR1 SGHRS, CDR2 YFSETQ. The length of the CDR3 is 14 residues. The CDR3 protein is CASGLEGTWETQYF. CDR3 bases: TGCGCCAGCGGCTTGGAGGGAACGTGGGAGACCCAGTACTTC. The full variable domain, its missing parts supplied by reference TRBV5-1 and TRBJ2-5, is KAGVTQTPRYLIKTRGQQVTLSCSPISGHRSVSWYQQTPGQGLQFLFEYFSETQRNKGNFPGRFSGRQFSNSRSEMNVSTLELGDSALYLCASGLEGTWETQYFGPGTRLLVL.

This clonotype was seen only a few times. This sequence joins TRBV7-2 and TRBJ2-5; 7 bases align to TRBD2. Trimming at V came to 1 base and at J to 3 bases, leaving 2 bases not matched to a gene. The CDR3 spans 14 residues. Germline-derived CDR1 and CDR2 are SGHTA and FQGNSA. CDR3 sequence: CASSLGGLKETQYF. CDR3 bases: TGTGCCAGCAGCTTAGGGGGACTAAAAGAGACCCAGTACTTC.

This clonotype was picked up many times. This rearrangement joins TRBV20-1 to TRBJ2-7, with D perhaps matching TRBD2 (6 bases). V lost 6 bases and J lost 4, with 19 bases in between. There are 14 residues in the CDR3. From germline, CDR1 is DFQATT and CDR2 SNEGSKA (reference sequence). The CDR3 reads CSARELASIYEQYF. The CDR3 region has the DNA TGCAGTGCCCGAGAACTAGCCAGCATTTACGAGCAGTACTTC.